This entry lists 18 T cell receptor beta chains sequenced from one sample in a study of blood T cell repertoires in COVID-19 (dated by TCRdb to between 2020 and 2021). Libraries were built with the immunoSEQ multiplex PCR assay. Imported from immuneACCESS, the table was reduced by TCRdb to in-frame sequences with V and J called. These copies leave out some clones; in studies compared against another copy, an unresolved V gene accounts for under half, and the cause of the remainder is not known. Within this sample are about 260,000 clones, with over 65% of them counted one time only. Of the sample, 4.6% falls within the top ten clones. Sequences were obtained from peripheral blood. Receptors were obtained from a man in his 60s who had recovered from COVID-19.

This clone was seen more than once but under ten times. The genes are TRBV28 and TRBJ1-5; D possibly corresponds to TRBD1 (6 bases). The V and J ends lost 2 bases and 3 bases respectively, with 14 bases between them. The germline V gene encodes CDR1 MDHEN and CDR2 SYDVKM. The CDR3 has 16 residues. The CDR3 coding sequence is TGTGCCAGCAGTTTAGGGCGATCAGGGGCCAATCAGCCCCAGCATTTT. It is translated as CASSLGRSGANQPQHF.

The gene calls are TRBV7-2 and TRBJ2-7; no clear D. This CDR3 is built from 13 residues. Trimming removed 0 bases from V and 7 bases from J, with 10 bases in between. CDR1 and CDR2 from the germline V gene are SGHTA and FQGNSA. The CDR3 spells CASSLAMNGEQYF. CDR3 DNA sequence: TGTGCCAGCAGCTTAGCGATGAACGGGGAGCAGTACTTC. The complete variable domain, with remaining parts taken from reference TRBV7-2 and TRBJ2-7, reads GAGVSQSPSNKVTEKGKDVELRCDPISGHTALYWYRQSLGQGLEFLIYFQGNSAPDKSGLPSDRFSAERTGGSVSTLTIQRTQQEDSAVYLCASSLAMNGEQYFGPGTRLTVT.

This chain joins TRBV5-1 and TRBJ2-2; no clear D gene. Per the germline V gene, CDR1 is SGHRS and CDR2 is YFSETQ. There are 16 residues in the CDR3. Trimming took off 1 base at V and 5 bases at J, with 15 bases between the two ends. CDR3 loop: CASSLLSLLSTGELFF. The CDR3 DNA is TGCGCCAGCAGCTTGTTATCACTATTATCGACCGGGGAGCTGTTTTTT.

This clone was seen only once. The DNA of the CDR3 is TGTGCCGGCGGGGAGGGGGTGTCCTCTGGGGCCAACGTCCTGACTTTC. This codes for CAGGEGVSSGANVLTF. This chain joins TRBV7-9 and TRBJ2-6; D is perhaps TRBD2 (7 bases). Germline V gene data show CDR1 as SEHNR and CDR2 as FQNEAQ (reference sequence). The ends were cut back, 11 bases at V and 0 bases at J, with 17 bases in the middle. The CDR3 has 16 amino acids.

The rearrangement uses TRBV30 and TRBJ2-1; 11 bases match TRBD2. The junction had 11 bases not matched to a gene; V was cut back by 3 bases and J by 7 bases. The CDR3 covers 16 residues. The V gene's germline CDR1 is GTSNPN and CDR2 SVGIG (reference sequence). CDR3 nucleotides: TGTGCCTGGAGGACTAGCGGGGACACCATTAGGAATGAGCAGTTCTTC. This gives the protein CAWRTSGDTIRNEQFF.

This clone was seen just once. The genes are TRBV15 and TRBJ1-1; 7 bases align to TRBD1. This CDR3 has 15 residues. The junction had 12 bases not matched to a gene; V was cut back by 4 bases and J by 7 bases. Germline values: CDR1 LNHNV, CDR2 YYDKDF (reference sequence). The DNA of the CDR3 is TGTGCCACCAGCACTCCCGGGACAGTATCCGTTGAAGCTTTCTTT. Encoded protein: CATSTPGTVSVEAFF.

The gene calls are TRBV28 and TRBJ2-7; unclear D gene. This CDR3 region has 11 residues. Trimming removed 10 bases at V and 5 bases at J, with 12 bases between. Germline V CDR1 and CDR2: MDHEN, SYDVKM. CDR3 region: CATQSLDEQYF. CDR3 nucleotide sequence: TGTGCCACCCAGTCGTTGGACGAGCAGTACTTC.

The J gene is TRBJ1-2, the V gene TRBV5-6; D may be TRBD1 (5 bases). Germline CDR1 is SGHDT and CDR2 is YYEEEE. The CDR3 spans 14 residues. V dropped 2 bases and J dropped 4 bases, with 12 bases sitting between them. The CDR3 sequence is CASSFEGLSYGYTF. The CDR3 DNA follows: TGTGCCAGCAGCTTTGAGGGACTTTCCTATGGCTACACCTTC.

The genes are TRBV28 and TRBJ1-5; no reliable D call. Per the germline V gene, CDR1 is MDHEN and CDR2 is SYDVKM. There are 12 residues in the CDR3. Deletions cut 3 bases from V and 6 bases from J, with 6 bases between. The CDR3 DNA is TGTGCCAGCAGTTTTCTTTCTCAGCCCCAGCATTTT. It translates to CASSFLSQPQHF.

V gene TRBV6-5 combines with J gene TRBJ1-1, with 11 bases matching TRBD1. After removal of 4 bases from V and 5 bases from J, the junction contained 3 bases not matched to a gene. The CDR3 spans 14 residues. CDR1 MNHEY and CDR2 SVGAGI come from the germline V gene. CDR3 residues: CASSWDRGSTEAFF. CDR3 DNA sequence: TGTGCCAGCAGTTGGGACAGGGGGTCGACTGAAGCTTTCTTT.

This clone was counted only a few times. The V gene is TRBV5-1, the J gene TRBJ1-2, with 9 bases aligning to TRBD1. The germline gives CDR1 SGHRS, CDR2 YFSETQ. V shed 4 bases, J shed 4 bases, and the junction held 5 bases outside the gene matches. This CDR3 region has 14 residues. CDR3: CASSTGGAGYGYTF. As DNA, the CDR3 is TGCGCCAGCAGCACAGGGGGCGCCGGCTATGGCTACACCTTC.

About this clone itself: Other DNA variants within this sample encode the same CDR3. Here the CDR3 reads CATSTDRNYGYTF. The CDR3 DNA follows: TGTGCCACCAGTACGGACAGAAACTATGGCTACACCTTC. The chain recombines TRBV15 with TRBJ1-2; weak D call: TRBD1 (6 bases). The CDR3 extends over 13 amino acids. Germline CDR1 is LNHNV and CDR2 is YYDKDF (reference sequence). V was shortened by 6 bases and J by 2 bases, with 10 bases between the two germline ends.

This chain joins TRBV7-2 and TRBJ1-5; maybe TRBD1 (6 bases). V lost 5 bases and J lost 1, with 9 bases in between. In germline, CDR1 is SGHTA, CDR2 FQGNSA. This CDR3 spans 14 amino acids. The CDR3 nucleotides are TGTGCCAGCAGCAAGGGGGAAAGCAATCAGCCCCAGCATTTT. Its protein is CASSKGESNQPQHF. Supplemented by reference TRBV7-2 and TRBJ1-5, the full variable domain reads GAGVSQSPSNKVTEKGKDVELRCDPISGHTALYWYRQSLGQGLEFLIYFQGNSAPDKSGLPSDRFSAERTGGSVSTLTIQRTQQEDSAVYLCASSKGESNQPQHFGDGTRLSIL.

As DNA, the CDR3 is TGTGCCAGCAGTTTTTCAGGGGGCGGGTATGGCTACACCTTC. Its protein product is CASSFSGGGYGYTF. The genes are TRBV27 and TRBJ1-2; 8 bases are a match to TRBD1. CDR1 and CDR2 (germline): MNHEY, SMNVEV (reference sequence). J was trimmed by 5 bases and V by 3 bases; bases with no gene match: 5. CDR3 length: 14 residues.

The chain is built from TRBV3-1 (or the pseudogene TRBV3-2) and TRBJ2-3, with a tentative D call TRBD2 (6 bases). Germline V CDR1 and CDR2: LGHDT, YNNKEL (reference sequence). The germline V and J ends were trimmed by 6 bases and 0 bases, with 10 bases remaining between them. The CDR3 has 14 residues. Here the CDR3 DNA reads TGTGCCAGCAGACTTAGCGGAAGCACAGATACGCAGTATTTT. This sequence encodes CASRLSGSTDTQYF.

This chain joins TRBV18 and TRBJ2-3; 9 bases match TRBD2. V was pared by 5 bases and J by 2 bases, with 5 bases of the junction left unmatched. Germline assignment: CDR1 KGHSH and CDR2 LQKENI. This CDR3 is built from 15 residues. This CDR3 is CASSTGLAITDTQYF. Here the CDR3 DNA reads TGTGCCAGCTCAACCGGACTAGCGATCACAGATACGCAGTATTTT.

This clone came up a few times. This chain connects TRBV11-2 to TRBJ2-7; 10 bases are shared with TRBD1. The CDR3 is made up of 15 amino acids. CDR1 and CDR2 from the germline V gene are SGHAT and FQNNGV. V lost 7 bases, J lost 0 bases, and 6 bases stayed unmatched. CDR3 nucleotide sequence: TGTGCCAGCACTCCTCGGACAGGGGGCTCCTACGAGCAGTACTTC. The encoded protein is CASTPRTGGSYEQYF.

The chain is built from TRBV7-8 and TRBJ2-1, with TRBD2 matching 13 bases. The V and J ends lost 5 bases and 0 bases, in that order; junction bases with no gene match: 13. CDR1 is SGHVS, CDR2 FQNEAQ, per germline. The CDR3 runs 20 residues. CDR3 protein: CASSPRLAGGPRSSYNEQFF. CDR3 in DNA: TGTGCCAGCAGCCCCCGACTAGCGGGGGGACCCCGAAGCTCCTACAATGAGCAGTTCTTC.